The 10 T cell receptor beta chains below were found in one sample sequenced in a study of control samples from healthy donors and cancer patients. Profiling relied on immunoSEQ multiplex PCR, and the TCRdb table lists in-frame clones only, not all of them. Seen here are 40,000 or so clones, around 82% observed once, and the top ten hold about 22%. The material sequenced was PBMCs. All receptors come from a woman in her sixties or seventies with lung cancer.

The chain has TRBV25-1 and TRBJ2-1; maybe TRBD2 (6 bases). The CDR3 contains 16 residues. Trimming took off 3 bases at V and 4 bases at J, with 16 bases between the two ends. Looked up from germline, CDR1 is MGHDK and CDR2 is SYGVNS. CDR3 coding DNA: TGTGCCAGCAGTGAGACCTCCGGCGGGACGTACAATGAGCAGTTCTTC. As protein: CASSETSGGTYNEQFF.

This clone appeared a few times. The rearrangement joins TRBV14 to TRBJ2-3; the D gene is possibly TRBD2 (5 bases). V was clipped by 4 bases and J by 5 bases, with 25 bases between them. This CDR3 contains 18 residues. The V gene's germline CDR1 is SGHDN and CDR2 FVKESK. The CDR3 sequence: CASSPNLGVGFRRDTQYF. The CDR3 DNA reads TGTGCCAGCAGCCCGAACCTCGGGGTGGGGTTCCGTAGAGATACGCAGTATTTT.

This chain connects TRBV9 to TRBJ1-2; D is perhaps TRBD1 (5 bases). Trimming took off 2 bases at V and 6 bases at J, with 17 bases between the two ends. Per germline, CDR1 SGDLS and CDR2 YYNGEE. This CDR3 spans 15 amino acids. This CDR3 reads CASSVEGVGLHGYTF. CDR3 bases: TGTGCCAGCAGCGTTGAAGGGGTGGGGTTGCATGGCTACACCTTC. Complete variable domain (other parts from reference TRBV9 and TRBJ1-2): DSGVTQTPKHLITATGQRVTLRCSPRSGDLSVYWYQQSLDQGLQFLIQYYNGEERAKGNILERFSAQQFPDLHSELNLSSLELGDSALYFCASSVEGVGLHGYTFGSGTRLTVV.

The genes are TRBV6-5 and TRBJ1-3; TRBD1 might be the D (6 bases). The V gene lost 4 bases and the J gene lost 4 bases, with 17 bases spanning the gap. Germline V gene data show CDR1 as MNHEY and CDR2 as SVGAGI. The CDR3 runs to 16 residues. The DNA for the CDR3 is TGTGCCAGCAGTTTAGGGGGGCCCAGCCCCGGAAACACCATATATTTT. Protein product: CASSLGGPSPGNTIYF.

J is TRBJ2-7 and V is TRBV18; TRBD1 matches 9 bases. The CDR3 extends over 15 amino acids. The V gene end was trimmed by 5 bases and the J gene end by 5 bases; junction bases not matched to a gene: 10. Germline loops: CDR1 KGHSH, CDR2 LQKENI. The CDR3 region is CASSSRQGVEHEQYF. As DNA, the CDR3 is TGTGCCAGCTCATCTAGACAGGGGGTGGAACACGAGCAGTACTTC.

This clone was recorded only once. V is TRBV29-1 and J is TRBJ2-4, with a possible D match to TRBD2 (5 bases). There are 12 residues in the CDR3. V was pared by 5 bases and J by 7 bases, with 12 bases between. Looked up from germline, CDR1 is SQVTM and CDR2 is ANQGSEA. The CDR3 sequence is CSVRVGINIQYF. The CDR3, as DNA: TGCAGCGTTAGGGTCGGGATCAACATTCAGTACTTC.

V is TRBV5-5 and J is TRBJ2-3; 9 bases are a match to TRBD1. Trimming removed 0 bases from V and 1 base from J; junction bases left unmatched: 3. The CDR3 has 16 amino acids. Germline lookup yields CDR1 SGHKS and CDR2 YYEKEE (reference sequence). The CDR3, as DNA: TGTGCCAGCAGCTTGGCACAGGGGGCTGGCACAGATACGCAGTATTTT. Protein: CASSLAQGAGTDTQYF.

V is TRBV5-1 and J is TRBJ1-1; no clear D gene. With 0 bases removed from V and 2 bases from J, the gap between germline ends came to 8 bases. Germline lookup yields CDR1 SGHRS and CDR2 YFSETQ. This CDR3 is built from 14 residues. In nucleotides, the CDR3 is TGCGCCAGCAGCTTGGATTGGGTTAACACTGAAGCTTTCTTT. Amino acids: CASSLDWVNTEAFF.

The chain employs TRBV6-4 and TRBJ2-1; TRBD1 might be the D (5 bases). The CDR3 sequence is 16 residues long. Germline lookup yields CDR1 MRHNA and CDR2 SNTAGT. The V end lost 2 bases, the J end lost 0 bases, and 11 bases lay between the germline ends. This chain's CDR3 is CASSDDTGSSYNEQFF. CDR3 bases: TGTGCCAGCAGTGACGATACAGGAAGCTCCTACAATGAGCAGTTCTTC.

J is TRBJ2-7 and V is TRBV5-5; no reliable D call. The V gene lost 6 bases and the J gene lost 1 base, with 8 bases spanning the gap. CDR3 size: 12 residues. The V gene's germline CDR1 is SGHKS and CDR2 YYEKEE (reference sequence). CDR3 in amino acids: CASTKESYEQYF. The CDR3 DNA follows: TGTGCCAGCACCAAAGAATCCTACGAGCAGTACTTC.